The entry below describes one TCR beta chain. Its target is not known. The junction does not match germline at one end; this may be a read error. No patient had received any treatment before thyroid surgery. This entry is derived from a study of metastatic and nonmetastatic thyroid tumors. Study in general: Repertoire comparisons spanned blood and tumor or nodule tissue from malignant and benign thyroid patients. Broader study findings: It was reported that TCR beta diversity was significantly higher in malignant thyroid tumors than benign nodules, in blood and tumor.

In the source study's methods: Built for papillary thyroid cancer, a distant-metastasis classifier drew on CDR3 differences across clinicopathological groups. TCRdb re-clonotyped the PCR reads through MiXCR. TCRdb's processing, not the authors', yielded these V and J calls. Counted here are tens of thousands of clones, about 20% occurring once; the ten biggest clones make up roughly 4.4%. From germline, CDR1 is SGHNT and CDR2 YENEEA. CDR3 length equals 15 residues. Sample: adjacent normal tissue. This chain uses TRBV11-3 with TRBJ2-6; D is unresolved. The TCR was taken from a female donor with papillary thyroid cancer or a benign thyroid nodule (not recorded which). Some clones in this sample may be carry-over from other donors' samples. CDR3 coding DNA: TGTGCCAGCAGCTTATTGAAGAGTGGGTCCAATGTCCTGACTTTC. It specifies CASSLLKSGSNVLTF.